This entry describes one T cell receptor (beta chain). Its antigen is unknown. No base quality information exists; no much larger clone differs at one position. This record belongs to a study of CD8 T cells in ankylosing spondylitis (TCRdb year 2017). Regarding the research as a whole: The study set out to find disease-linked TCR variants by profiling T cell receptor beta repertoires in ankylosing spondylitis patients and healthy donors. Peripheral blood was sampled, and synovial fluid was also collected from ankylosing spondylitis patients. In total, the full study cohort was made up of nearly 110 healthy donors and 25 or so ankylosing spondylitis patients.

CDR1 LGHDT and CDR2 YNNKEL are derived from the germline V gene (reference sequence). From the cysteine up to the phenylalanine, the CDR3 has a length of 14 residues. The only DNA kept is the CDR3, 42 bases in frame from the first base. Trimming takes 4 bases from V and 7 bases from J, and the germline ends sit 17 bases apart. The sequencer listed for this sample is Illumina HiSeq 2500. TCR beta libraries were prepared by quantitative 5'-RACE with molecular barcodes. On the authors' methods: To identify disease-linked TCR variants, a new computational method was used, one built on a probabilistic model of VDJ rearrangement. TCRdb reprocessed the public reads (quality trimming at Q25 with fastp, clone calling with MiXCR) and kept in-frame beta chains. Entries are consolidated by CDR3 protein sequence, retaining the most common genes and DNA. Here the V and J calls rest on TCRdb's processing, not on the authors' analysis. The sample table contains roughly 200,000 distinct CDR3 sequences; only one count was recorded for roughly 25% of them. The ten largest clones capture 6.6% of the sample.

On the study overall, not on this receptor specifically: A TCR beta motif of fewer than 10 highly homologous amino acid variants appeared characteristic of blood from ankylosing spondylitis patients. The disease-linked clones were reported as significantly enriched in matched synovial fluid samples from ankylosing spondylitis patients. Some of the motif variants had been reported before in the synovial fluid and blood of reactive arthritis patients, a finding that suggests common disease-initiation mechanisms. The disease-linked clones showed a CD8+ phenotype and occurred at relatively low frequencies in peripheral blood.

This TCR was recovered from a male donor with ankylosing spondylitis or in good health (not recorded which). Material: blood, either unsorted or a sorted T cell fraction (not recorded which). The chain links TRBV3-1 with TRBJ2-7; D gene: possibly TRBD2, on 5 matching bases. The CDR3 amino acid sequence is: CASSPTLFSGEQYF. In nucleotide form, the sequence is TGTGCCAGCAGCCCGACTCTTTTCTCGGGGGAGCAGTACTTC.